Listed below are T cell receptor beta chains from one sample, sequenced in a study of cytomegalovirus exposure and HLA in healthy donors. Generated by immunoSEQ multiplex PCR, the TCRdb table keeps only in-frame clones and is missing some. This sample has about 100,000 clones, with roughly 80% found just once. Input material: PBMCs. The receptor source for this set is a female donor in good health and CMV-seropositive. The CDR3 runs from the conserved cysteine through the conserved F or W. The D gene is left open where the match is weak. Part of the rows lack a size; the others show once, few, many or a class for expanded clones.

>-|TRBV10-1|TRBJ1-2|-
CASTWGGYTF
TGCGCCAGCACTTGGGGCGGCTACACCTTC
>-|TRBV7-9|TRBJ2-5|-
CASSLDGGPQETQYF
TGTGCCAGCAGCTTAGACGGGGGACCCCAAGAGACCCAGTACTTC
>-|TRBV12-5|TRBJ2-2|TRBD1
CASGLPFRTGNTGELFF
TGTGCTAGTGGTTTGCCCTTTAGGACAGGGAACACCGGGGAGCTGTTTTTT
>-|TRBV7-3|TRBJ2-1|-
CASSLRGSLGDEQFF
TGTGCCAGCAGCTTAAGAGGGAGTCTCGGCGATGAGCAGTTCTTC
>-|TRBV28|TRBJ2-7|TRBD2
CASSAGLAGYEQYF
TGTGCCAGCAGTGCGGGACTAGCGGGCTACGAGCAGTACTTC
>-|TRBV9|TRBJ2-1|TRBD2
CASSSRAGGAEQFF
TGTGCCAGCAGCTCCCGAGCGGGAGGCGCTGAGCAGTTCTTC
>-|TRBV6-1|TRBJ2-2|TRBD2
CASSETSGGAGGELFF
TGTGCCAGCAGTGAAACTAGCGGGGGGGCTGGCGGGGAGCTGTTTTTT
>-|TRBV7-6|TRBJ2-7|TRBD2
CASSLMTSGTSEQYF
TGTGCCAGCAGCTTAATGACTAGCGGGACCAGCGAGCAGTACTTC
>-|TRBV5-5|TRBJ1-2|-
CASTRTEVNYGYTF
TGTGCCAGCACCCGGACGGAGGTGAACTATGGCTACACCTTC
>-|TRBV19|TRBJ1-5|-
CASSSDYQPQHF
TGTGCCAGTAGTTCCGACTATCAGCCCCAGCATTTT
>few|TRBV2|TRBJ2-7|-
CASSEEGVQYF
TGTGCCAGCAGTGAAGAAGGGGTGCAGTACTTC
>-|TRBV6-1|TRBJ1-1|TRBD1
CAVKDRVDTEAFF
TGTGCCGTCAAGGACAGGGTCGACACTGAAGCTTTCTTT
>-|TRBV2|TRBJ2-3|-
CASSAGITDTQYF
TGTGCCAGCAGTGCCGGGATCACAGATACGCAGTATTTT
>-|TRBV5-1|TRBJ2-5|-
CASSGGSGQETQYF
TGCGCCAGCAGCGGGGGGTCGGGGCAAGAGACCCAGTACTTC
>-|TRBV5-1|TRBJ2-1|TRBD1
CASSLVYRQGVVDEQFF
TGCGCCAGCAGCTTGGTCTATCGACAGGGGGTGGTTGATGAGCAGTTCTTC
>few|TRBV4-1|TRBJ1-2|-
CASSRQENYGYTF
TGCGCCAGCAGCCGACAGGAGAACTATGGCTACACCTTC
>-|TRBV5-1|TRBJ2-3|TRBD2
CASSLGYVTSASTDTQYF
TGCGCCAGCAGCTTAGGGTATGTGACTAGCGCCAGCACAGATACGCAGTATTTT
>-|TRBV10-3|TRBJ2-7|-
CAISESKISLSYEQYF
TGTGCCATCAGTGAGTCGAAAATTAGTCTAAGCTACGAGCAGTACTTC
>-|TRBV28|TRBJ1-2|-
CASQDGQILANYGYTF
TGTGCCAGCCAAGATGGACAGATCTTAGCTAACTATGGCTACACCTTC
>few|TRBV6-1|TRBJ1-2|TRBD1
CASRARGLRYGYTF
TGTGCCAGCAGGGCCAGGGGGCTGCGCTATGGCTACACCTTC
>-|TRBV6-5|TRBJ2-7|TRBD1
CASSYDRVREQYF
TGTGCCAGCAGTTATGACAGGGTCCGGGAGCAGTACTTC
>-|TRBV4-2|TRBJ1-4|-
CASSQDARLSNEKLFF
TGTGCCAGCAGCCAAGATGCACGACTAAGTAATGAAAAACTGTTTTTT
>-|TRBV10-1|TRBJ1-1|-
CASSATVNTEAFF
TGCGCCAGCAGTGCGACTGTGAACACTGAAGCTTTCTTT
>-|TRBV21-1|TRBJ1-2|-
CASSPEGTGDAGREGYTF
TGTGCCAGCAGCCCAGAGGGGACAGGGGACGCCGGCAGAGAGGGCTACACCTTC
>-|TRBV28|TRBJ2-7|-
CASSLTDSNSYEQYF
TGTGCCAGCAGCCTCACGGACAGCAACTCCTACGAGCAGTACTTC
>-|TRBV28|TRBJ1-1|TRBD1
CASSPSTGPHTEAFF
TGTGCCAGCAGTCCATCGACAGGGCCCCACACTGAAGCTTTCTTT
>-|TRBV7-3|TRBJ2-3|-
CASSFPGIWGTDTQYF
TGTGCCAGCAGCTTCCCAGGGATTTGGGGCACAGATACGCAGTATTTT
>-|TRBV30|TRBJ2-1|-
CAWVRESSYNEQFF
TGTGCCTGGGTACGAGAAAGCTCCTACAATGAGCAGTTCTTC
>-|TRBV19|TRBJ1-1|TRBD1
CASSVRQGRAFF
TGTGCCAGTAGTGTCCGACAGGGGCGGGCTTTCTTT
>few|TRBV30|TRBJ2-7|TRBD2
CAWIPRHGTSGGRHSYEQYF
TGTGCCTGGATACCCAGGCACGGGACTAGCGGGGGGCGACACTCCTACGAGCAGTACTTC
>-|TRBV6-6|TRBJ1-1|-
CASTERTVRNTEAFF
TGTGCCAGCACCGAACGGACAGTTCGGAACACTGAAGCTTTCTTT
>-|TRBV10-2|TRBJ2-7|TRBD1
CAGTKAGGDEQYF
TGCGCCGGTACGAAGGCAGGGGGCGACGAGCAGTACTTC
>-|TRBV10-2|TRBJ2-5|-
CASSAPGMQETQYF
TGCGCCAGCAGTGCACCGGGTATGCAAGAGACCCAGTACTTC
>-|TRBV7-2|TRBJ1-6|-
CASSLAQGSSYNSPLHF
TGTGCCAGCAGCTTAGCCCAGGGAAGCTCCTATAATTCACCCCTCCACTTT
>-|TRBV19|TRBJ2-5|TRBD2
CASRGLAGEYGGTQYF
TGTGCCAGTCGCGGACTAGCGGGAGAGTATGGGGGGACCCAGTACTTC
>-|TRBV14|TRBJ2-2|TRBD1
CASSQVGGHGYTGELFF
TGTGCCAGCAGCCAAGTAGGGGGCCACGGGTACACCGGGGAGCTGTTTTTT
>-|TRBV29-1|TRBJ1-2|-
CSVLEGWYGYTF
TGCAGCGTTTTGGAGGGGTGGTATGGCTACACCTTC
>once|TRBV10-3|TRBJ2-1|-
CAIRDDTSSNEQFF
TGTGCCATCAGAGATGATACTAGCTCCAATGAGCAGTTCTTC
>-|TRBV5-6|TRBJ1-1|-
CASSAGGAHMNTEAFF
TGTGCCAGCAGCGCAGGAGGGGCCCACATGAACACTGAAGCTTTCTTT
>-|TRBV28|TRBJ1-5|-
CASSFGGVGQPQHF
TGTGCCAGCAGTTTCGGCGGGGTTGGGCAGCCCCAGCATTTT
>-|TRBV6-5|TRBJ2-5|-
CASSYSNQGETQYF
TGTGCCAGCAGTTACTCGAATCAGGGGGAGACCCAGTACTTC
>-|TRBV20-1|TRBJ2-5|-
CSANGRETQYF
TGCAGTGCTAACGGTCGGGAGACCCAGTACTTC
>-|TRBV29-1|TRBJ2-5|-
CSARDTTGTQYF
TGCAGCGCCCGGGACACGACAGGGACCCAGTACTTC
>-|TRBV6-1|TRBJ1-1|-
CASSEARGPEAFF
TGTGCCAGCAGTGAAGCAAGGGGTCCTGAAGCTTTCTTT
>-|TRBV4-1|TRBJ1-6|-
CASSQDHSSSYNSPLHF
TGCGCCAGCAGCCAAGATCACAGCAGCTCCTATAATTCACCCCTCCACTTT
>-|TRBV30|TRBJ2-7|TRBD2
CAWSVLAGHEQYF
TGTGCCTGGAGTGTACTAGCGGGCCACGAGCAGTACTTC
>-|TRBV15|TRBJ2-7|TRBD1
CATSRGGTGAYEQYF
TGTGCCACCAGCAGAGGTGGGACAGGTGCCTACGAGCAGTACTTC
>-|TRBV5-1|TRBJ1-2|-
CASSRDARSYTF
TGCGCCAGCAGCCGGGATGCTCGCAGCTACACCTTC
>-|TRBV6-1|TRBJ1-5|-
CASSPDWGRQPQHF
TGTGCCAGCAGTCCTGACTGGGGGAGGCAGCCCCAGCATTTT
>few|TRBV5-1|TRBJ1-1|-
CASSGYQGGDTEAFF
TGCGCCAGCAGCGGCTACCAGGGAGGAGACACTGAAGCTTTCTTT
>few|TRBV9|TRBJ2-7|-
CASSVGDFGEQYF
TGTGCCAGCAGCGTAGGGGACTTCGGCGAGCAGTACTTC
>-|TRBV28|TRBJ1-5|TRBD1
CASRPGTGWNQPQHF
TGTGCCAGCAGGCCTGGGACAGGGTGGAATCAGCCCCAGCATTTT
>-|TRBV5-1|TRBJ2-1|TRBD1
CASSYGTGTYNEQFF
TGCGCCAGCAGCTACGGGACAGGGACGTACAATGAGCAGTTCTTC